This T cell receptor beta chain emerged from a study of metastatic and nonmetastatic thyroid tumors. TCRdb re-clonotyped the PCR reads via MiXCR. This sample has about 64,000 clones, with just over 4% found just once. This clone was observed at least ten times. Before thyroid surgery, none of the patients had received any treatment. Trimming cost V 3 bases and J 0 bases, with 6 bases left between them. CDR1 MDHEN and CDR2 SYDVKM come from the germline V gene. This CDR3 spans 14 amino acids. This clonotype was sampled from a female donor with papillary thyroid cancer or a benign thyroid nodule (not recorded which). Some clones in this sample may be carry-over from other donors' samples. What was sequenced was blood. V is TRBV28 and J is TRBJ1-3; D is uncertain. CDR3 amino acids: CASSLITSGNTIYF. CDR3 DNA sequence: TGTGCCAGCAGTTTGATCACCTCTGGAAACACCATATATTTT.